Listed below are T cell receptor beta chains from one sample, sequenced in a study of shared clonotypes between healthy human individuals. TCRdb's copy holds only in-frame clones and misses some; the assay was immunoSEQ multiplex PCR. Counted here are under 1,100,000 clones, roughly 80% occurring once; the ten biggest clones make up about 1.4%. The specimen sequenced was memory CD4+ T cells sorted from blood. Every receptor here comes from a man younger than 30 in good health. Each CDR3 is given with its conserved first and last residue.

j_gene | v_gene | CDR3aa
TRBJ2-3 | TRBV5-1 | CASAPDNTDTQYF
TRBJ1-3 | TRBV5-1 | CASSSTTGPQGNTIYF
TRBJ1-5 | TRBV4-1 | CASSQDGDVGPTHF
TRBJ1-4 | TRBV9 | CASSIAGGDEKLFF
TRBJ2-1 | TRBV7-8 | CASSIPIYRAPKRGNEQFF
TRBJ2-4 | TRBV29-1 | CSVEGGYLAKNIQYF
TRBJ2-3 | TRBV7-3 | CASRPQAGGLDTQYF
TRBJ2-7 | TRBV11-2 | CASSPGKQGPDEQYF
TRBJ1-2 | TRBV30 | CAWSTTNYGYTF
TRBJ2-3 | TRBV5-4 | CASSSSRASGNTDTQYF
TRBJ1-3 | TRBV7-8 | CASSLGPGTAGNTIYF
TRBJ2-2 | TRBV19 | CASSIAGFGGELFF
TRBJ2-7 | TRBV2 | CASSVRGYEQYF
TRBJ2-5 | TRBV7-9 | CASSLTSIKETQYF
TRBJ2-3 | TRBV4-2 | CASSHGTGGGGTDTQYF
TRBJ2-7 | TRBV5-4 | CASSLRQGYEQYF
TRBJ2-7 | TRBV18 | CASSPILRQDRMATYEQYF
TRBJ1-2 | TRBV29-1 | CSGGQGDGYTF
TRBJ1-6 | TRBV12-5 | CASGSSYSPLHF
TRBJ1-2 | TRBV11-2 | CASSLGEGVGYTF
TRBJ2-2 | TRBV5-1 | CASSRGTGDPGELFF
TRBJ2-7 | TRBV7-6 | CASSPSPLAEREQYF
TRBJ2-7 | TRBV20-1 | CSAKDSYEQYF
TRBJ2-2 | TRBV27 | CASSSAAGEYTGELFF
TRBJ2-5 | TRBV7-8 | CASSPSQRSEETQYF
TRBJ2-3 | TRBV5-1 | CASSRGTSGGPLFTDTQYF
TRBJ1-1 | TRBV14 | CASSQVDQSPPIF
TRBJ1-2 | TRBV4-1 | CASSQDRQGVGTGDYGYTF
TRBJ1-2 | TRBV18 | CASSSGEQEMHNYGYTF
TRBJ2-2 | TRBV9 | CASSGGRSTGELFF
TRBJ2-1 | TRBV2 | CASSYRVEQFF
TRBJ2-2 | TRBV27 | CASKVPNTGELFF
TRBJ2-1 | TRBV4-2 | CASSQGVSGGEQFF
TRBJ2-5 | TRBV7-9 | CASSSDRARTYF
TRBJ2-3 | TRBV7-3 | CASSLGGEDTQYF
TRBJ2-7 | TRBV7-8 | CASSLERDYEQYF
TRBJ2-7 | TRBV20-1 | CSARDVGYF
TRBJ1-2 | TRBV7-9 | CASSSGRGLLYYGYTF
TRBJ1-1 | TRBV5-4 | CASSLAVVGTEAFF
TRBJ2-6 | TRBV29-1 | CSVILGANVLTF
TRBJ2-1 | TRBV11-2 | CASSLNPGGPEQFF
TRBJ2-5 | TRBV6-1 | CASSPGWGETQYF
TRBJ2-7 | TRBV2 | CASSVRDYEQYF
TRBJ2-5 | TRBV27 | CASSLFRQETQYF
TRBJ1-1 | TRBV6-5 | CASSYSKGGMNTEAFF
TRBJ1-6 | TRBV5-4 | CASSLGGDRGNSPLHF
TRBJ2-7 | TRBV5-5 | CASSLIPAGQLYEQYF
TRBJ2-5 | TRBV5-1 | CASSSGDRVETQYF
TRBJ1-6 | TRBV27 | CASRTRGSSYNSPLHF
TRBJ2-1 | TRBV10-3 | CAISAGDPDEQFF
TRBJ1-2 | TRBV5-4 | CASRTGGYYGYTF